Below are 13 T cell receptor beta chains sequenced from a single sample in a study of control samples from healthy donors and cancer patients. Only in-frame clones appear in the TCRdb table, and some are missing; sequencing was by immunoSEQ multiplex PCR. The table shows about 180,000 clones, with 91% occurring only once. Sequences were obtained from blood. These receptors originate from a woman between 40 and 55 years old in good health.

Here the CDR3 reads CAANGGGLANNEQFF. The CDR3 region has the DNA TGTGCCGCTAACGGCGGGGGCCTGGCGAACAATGAGCAGTTCTTC. The chain employs TRBV6-5 and TRBJ2-1; possible D gene TRBD2, 7 bases. Looked up from germline, CDR1 is MNHEY and CDR2 is SVGAGI. The CDR3 consists of 15 residues. V lost 11 bases and J lost 5, with 22 bases in between.

This sequence joins TRBV29-1 and TRBJ2-7, with D perhaps assigned TRBD1 or TRBD2 (5 bases each). This CDR3 contains 10 residues. Germline lookup yields CDR1 SQVTM and CDR2 ANQGSEA. V shed 4 bases and J shed 6 bases, with 7 bases lying between them. CDR3 region: CSVAGTEQYF. The CDR3 DNA reads as TGCAGCGTTGCGGGGACCGAGCAGTACTTC.

The rearrangement joins TRBV5-4 to TRBJ1-6, with D possibly matching TRBD1 (5 bases). This CDR3 has 17 residues. Germline loops: CDR1 SGHNT, CDR2 YYREEE (reference sequence). The germline V and J ends were trimmed by 0 bases and 2 bases, with 12 bases remaining between them. CDR3 DNA: TGTGCCAGCAGCTTGGCCGGGACGGAAGCCTATAATTCACCCCTCCACTTT. This encodes CASSLAGTEAYNSPLHF.

This clone was found once. This sequence joins TRBV5-8 and TRBJ2-5, with 15 bases that match TRBD2. The junction had 11 bases not matched to a gene; V was cut back by 7 bases and J by 4 bases. The CDR3 extends over 17 amino acids. Per the germline V gene, CDR1 is SGHTS and CDR2 is YDEGEE. The chain's CDR3 is CASEGGLAGGPGETQYF. CDR3 bases: TGTGCCAGCGAGGGAGGACTAGCGGGGGGGCCCGGAGAGACCCAGTACTTC.

CDR3 nucleotide sequence: TGTGCCAGCAGTGAAGCTTGGGGATACTATGGCTACACCTTC. This codes for CASSEAWGYYGYTF. This chain uses TRBV6-1 with TRBJ1-2; no clear D gene. The CDR3 runs 14 residues. Germline V gene data show CDR1 as MNHNS and CDR2 as SASEGT. V was cut by 0 bases and J by 3 bases, with 8 bases left in between.

This sequence joins TRBV3-1 (or the pseudogene TRBV3-2) and TRBJ1-4; TRBD1 is a possible D gene (5 bases). CDR1 and CDR2 from the germline V gene are LGHDT and YNNKEL (reference sequence). The CDR3 loop spans 13 amino acids. The germline V and J ends were trimmed by 4 bases and 8 bases, with 11 bases remaining between them. CDR3 sequence (DNA): TGTGCCAGCAGCCGGGGGTTTCGGGAAAAACTGTTTTTT. Amino acid sequence: CASSRGFREKLFF.

This chain joins TRBV28 and TRBJ1-3, with 7 bases aligning to TRBD1. J lost 1 base, V lost 6 bases, and 3 bases had no gene match. Looked up from germline, CDR1 is MDHEN and CDR2 is SYDVKM. This CDR3 is 14 amino acids long. CDR3 DNA: TGTGCCAGCAGGACAGGGTCGTCTGGAAACACCATATATTTT. Protein sequence: CASRTGSSGNTIYF.

The gene calls are TRBV10-1 and TRBJ2-1; maybe TRBD1 (6 bases). Trimming stripped 5 bases from V and 6 bases from J, with 14 bases between. The CDR3 extends over 14 amino acids. CDR1 is WNHNN and CDR2 is SYGVQD in the germline V gene (reference sequence). CDR3 nucleotide sequence: TGCGCCAGCAGTTACCTCCGGGACACCAATGAGCAGTTCTTC. Translation gives CASSYLRDTNEQFF.

The chain has TRBV5-4 and TRBJ2-7, with TRBD2 matching 8 bases. The CDR3 is 12 amino acids. With V trimmed by 2 bases and J by 6 bases, 1 base remained unmatched. Germline CDR1 and CDR2: SGHNT and YYREEE (reference sequence). CDR3 in DNA: TGTGCCAGCAGCTTCGCGGGAGGCGAGCAGTACTTC. This translates into CASSFAGGEQYF.

The chain carries TRBV3-1 (or the pseudogene TRBV3-2) and TRBJ1-1; D gene ambiguous. The germline V gene has CDR1 LGHDT and CDR2 YNNKEL (reference sequence). CDR3 length: 16 residues. Trimming pared 0 bases from V and 3 bases from J, leaving 14 bases between. The CDR3 DNA sequence: TGTGCCAGCAGCCAAGAAACGGGAGCGGGGTACACTGAAGCTTTCTTT. The encoded protein is CASSQETGAGYTEAFF.

The V and J genes are TRBV29-1 and TRBJ2-7; D might be TRBD2 (5 bases). Trimming took off 6 bases at V and 3 bases at J, with 9 bases between the two ends. CDR1 is SQVTM, CDR2 ANQGSEA, per germline. The CDR3 spans 11 residues. CDR3 protein: CSVWGVYEQYF. The DNA for the CDR3 is TGCAGCGTCTGGGGAGTCTACGAGCAGTACTTC.

The chain links TRBV6-5 to TRBJ2-5; possible D gene TRBD2, 5 bases. There are 12 residues in the CDR3. The V gene lost 8 bases and the J gene lost 5 bases, with 12 bases spanning the gap. CDR1 is MNHEY, CDR2 SVGAGI, per germline. CDR3 protein: CASHTSGETQYF. The CDR3 coding sequence is TGTGCCAGCCATACCTCGGGGGAGACCCAGTACTTC.

This chain connects TRBV15 to TRBJ1-1, with no clear D. Trimming stripped 3 bases from V and 3 bases from J, with 11 bases between. CDR1 is LNHNV, CDR2 YYDKDF, per germline (reference sequence). This CDR3 comprises 14 residues. The CDR3, as DNA: TGTGCCACCAGCAGGTGGGAGCGGGACACTGAAGCTTTCTTT. Residues: CATSRWERDTEAFF. The full variable domain, in which reference TRBV15 and TRBJ1-1 provide the parts outside the CDR3, is DAMVIQNPRYQVTQFGKPVTLSCSQTLNHNVMYWYQQKSSQAPKLLFHYYDKDFNNEADTPDNFQSRRPNTSFCFLDIRSPGLGDTAMYLCATSRWERDTEAFFGQGTRLTVV.